These 9 T cell receptor beta chains share one sample of origin, sequenced in a study of shared clonotypes between healthy human individuals. Assay: immunoSEQ multiplex PCR; the TCRdb copy retains only in-frame clones and omits some. The table lists 2 million to 2.5 million clones, about nine tenths of them singletons, with 0.37% in the top ten. Sequencing used naive CD4+ T cells from PBMCs. The subset denotes: CD45RA+ positively selected. These receptors all stem from a man younger than 35 in good health. Some clones in this sample may be carry-over from other donors' samples.

The DNA for the CDR3 is TGTGCCAGCAGTGACGCCGGGTCCCAGTCCACCTATGGCTACACCTTC. Its protein is CASSDAGSQSTYGYTF. The V call is TRBV7-2, the J call TRBJ1-2; unclear D gene. V was pared by 6 bases and J by 4 bases, with 21 bases between. This CDR3 is 16 amino acids long. Germline V gene data show CDR1 as SGHTA and CDR2 as FQGNSA.

This rearrangement joins TRBV28 to TRBJ2-6; no clear D. CDR3 size: 14 residues. In germline, CDR1 is MDHEN, CDR2 SYDVKM. The V end lost 5 bases, the J end lost 5 bases, and 10 bases lay between the germline ends. CDR3 region: CASSTPVWANVLTF. The CDR3 nucleotides read TGTGCCAGCAGTACCCCCGTCTGGGCCAACGTCCTGACTTTC.

The chain recombines TRBV28 with TRBJ1-5; 7 bases agree with TRBD1. Germline CDR1 is MDHEN and CDR2 is SYDVKM. V shed 6 bases, J shed 7 bases, and the junction held 15 bases outside the gene matches. There are 16 residues in the CDR3. The CDR3: CASRAGGDSSIQPQHF. The CDR3 DNA reads as TGTGCCAGCAGGGCGGGGGGGGACAGTTCAATCCAGCCCCAGCATTTT.

The chain joins TRBV6-6 to TRBJ1-2; 10 bases match TRBD1. Germline loops: CDR1 MNHNY, CDR2 SVGAGI (reference sequence). V dropped 2 bases and J dropped 4; count of bases not matched to a gene: 7. CDR3 size: 16 residues. In DNA form, the CDR3 reads TGTGCCAGCAGTTACCCACCGGGACAGGGGAGCTATGGCTACACCTTC. Its translation is CASSYPPGQGSYGYTF.

The rearrangement links TRBV6-1 to TRBJ1-5, with D possibly TRBD1 on 5 matching bases. CDR1 and CDR2 from the germline V gene are MNHNS and SASEGT. V lost 1 base, J lost 9 bases, and 19 bases lay in between. The CDR3 contains 16 residues. The CDR3 loop is CASSEVGRGTVPPQHF. In DNA, the CDR3 is TGTGCCAGCAGTGAAGTAGGCAGAGGGACTGTCCCGCCCCAGCATTTT.

The chain employs TRBV28 and TRBJ1-2, with D uncertain. This CDR3 is 14 amino acids long. Germline-derived CDR1 and CDR2 are MDHEN and SYDVKM. V lost 1 base and J 8 bases, leaving 14 bases between the germline ends. The CDR3 sequence is CASSLYRRPKGYTF. The CDR3 bases are TGTGCCAGCAGTTTATACCGGAGGCCTAAGGGCTACACCTTC.

This chain joins TRBV19 and TRBJ2-2; 7 bases are a match to TRBD2. In germline, CDR1 is LNHDA, CDR2 SQIVND (reference sequence). This CDR3 spans 14 amino acids. J lost 6 bases, V lost 9 bases, and 10 bases had no gene match. The CDR3 is CASREGLWAGELFF. The CDR3 DNA follows: TGTGCCAGCAGGGAGGGCCTTTGGGCCGGGGAGCTGTTTTTT.

This chain links TRBV7-8 with TRBJ2-1, with D possibly matching TRBD1 (6 bases). V shed 1 base and J shed 13 bases, with 11 bases lying between them. CDR1 is SGHVS, CDR2 FQNEAQ, per germline. CDR3 length equals 12 residues. CDR3 coding DNA: TGTGCCAGCAGCTTAGTCAGGGGACCTCAGTTCTTC. This codes for CASSLVRGPQFF.

The chain joins TRBV5-4 to TRBJ2-6, with D possibly being TRBD2 (6 bases). The CDR3 runs 15 residues. The germline CDR1 and CDR2 sequences are SGHNT and YYREEE (reference sequence). Trimming left V 9 bases short and J 0 bases short, with 13 bases between. In DNA, the CDR3 is TGTGCCACCGGGGGTTTAAGCTCTGGGGCCAACGTCCTGACTTTC. It codes for CATGGLSSGANVLTF.